This T cell receptor (beta chain) appears in the sequencing data of a study of blood T cell repertoires in COVID-19. With 5 bases removed from V and 4 bases from J, the gap between germline ends came to 10 bases. Germline CDR1 is LNHNV and CDR2 is YYDKDF (reference sequence). The CDR3 is 13 amino acids. Assay: immunoSEQ multiplex PCR; the TCRdb copy retains only in-frame clones and omits some. This sample has a few hundred thousand clones; about 82% occur once, and the top ten carry approximately 13%. V and J are TRBV15 and TRBJ2-3; a possible D gene is TRBD2 (5 bases). Sequencing was carried out using peripheral blood. The receptor comes from a man aged 80 or over with acute or convalescent COVID-19. The CDR3 reads CATSPRRSDTQYF. The CDR3 bases are TGTGCCACCAGCCCCAGGAGGTCAGATACGCAGTATTTT.